Below, 20 T cell receptor beta chains from the same sample are listed, as sequenced in a study of cytomegalovirus exposure and HLA in healthy donors (dated by TCRdb to 2016 to 2017). Library prep was done by the immunoSEQ multiplex PCR assay. The table comes from immuneACCESS by way of TCRdb, which keeps in-frame sequences with V and J called. Part of the clones is missing from these tables; in studies checked, under half for an unresolved V gene and the rest for unknown reasons. The sample table holds 150,000 to 200,000 clones, of which about four fifths were seen once. The biggest ten clones account for roughly a tenth of the sample. The sequenced sample was PBMCs. The receptors stem from a man younger than 40 in good health and CMV-seropositive.

The rearrangement uses TRBV11-2 and TRBJ2-7, with 9 bases that match TRBD1. Unmatched junction bases numbered 12, after V lost 3 bases and J lost 6 bases. CDR3 length: 16 residues. The V gene's germline CDR1 is SGHAT and CDR2 FQNNGV. The CDR3 reads CASSLAGTGRSREQYF. The DNA of the CDR3 is TGTGCCAGCAGCTTGGCCGGGACAGGGAGAAGCCGCGAGCAGTACTTC.

The CDR3 here is CSVEPLVRVNEKLFF. The CDR3 DNA sequence: TGCAGCGTTGAGCCGTTAGTGCGGGTTAATGAAAAACTGTTTTTT. V gene TRBV29-1 combines with J gene TRBJ1-4; D not resolved. The CDR3 length is 15 residues. The V and J ends lost 3 bases and 4 bases respectively, with 15 bases between them. Germline CDR1 SQVTM, CDR2 ANQGSEA.

CDR3 amino acids: CASGTGGDEQFF. CDR3 coding DNA: TGTGCCTCCGGGACAGGTGGGGATGAGCAGTTCTTC. The chain carries TRBV30 and TRBJ2-1, with TRBD1 matching over 8 bases. Germline CDR1 reads GTSNPN; CDR2 reads SVGIG (reference sequence). The CDR3 is 12 residues long. J lost 8 bases, V lost 7 bases, and 7 bases had no gene match.

The chain is built from TRBV6-5 and TRBJ2-1; tentative D call: TRBD2 (5 bases). The germline V gene encodes CDR1 MNHEY and CDR2 SVGAGI. With 4 bases removed from V and 7 bases from J, the gap between germline ends came to 11 bases. The CDR3 is made up of 13 amino acids. The chain's CDR3 is CASSLLRGNEQFF. The CDR3 DNA reads TGTGCCAGCAGTTTACTCCGCGGGAATGAGCAGTTCTTC.

The rearrangement uses TRBV6-4 and TRBJ2-1; 13 bases line up with TRBD2. Germline V lookup: CDR1 MRHNA, CDR2 SNTAGT. The CDR3 is made up of 18 amino acids. The junction had 3 bases not matched to a gene; V was cut back by 0 bases and J by 1 base. The CDR3 nucleotides read TGTGCCAGCAGTGACTCCTGGACTAGCGGGAGTTCCTACAATGAGCAGTTCTTC. As protein: CASSDSWTSGSSYNEQFF.

This clone showed up just once. This chain uses TRBV6-5 with TRBJ2-1; 7 nucleotides match TRBD1. J gave up 0 bases and V 4 bases, and 3 bases lay outside the gene matches. Looked up from germline, CDR1 is MNHEY and CDR2 is SVGAGI. This CDR3 region has 15 residues. The CDR3 protein is CASSSWTGSYNEQFF. For the CDR3, the DNA is TGTGCCAGCAGTTCTTGGACAGGCTCCTACAATGAGCAGTTCTTC.

Here the CDR3 reads CAWSTGQGLNEQYF. CDR3 in DNA: TGTGCCTGGAGTACGGGACAGGGTTTAAACGAGCAGTACTTC. The chain couples TRBV30 to TRBJ2-7; 9 nucleotides agree with TRBD1. CDR1 GTSNPN and CDR2 SVGIG come from the germline V gene (reference sequence). This CDR3 region has 14 residues. V shed 2 bases and J 5 bases; nucleotides not matched to a gene: 7.

This chain joins TRBV11-2 and TRBJ2-2, with 7 bases matching TRBD1. With 5 bases clipped from V and 1 base from J, the junction kept 4 bases outside the gene matches. Germline loops: CDR1 SGHAT, CDR2 FQNNGV. CDR3 length: 15 amino acids. The CDR3 loop reads CASSPRGRNTGELFF. The CDR3 coding sequence is TGTGCCAGCAGCCCCAGGGGGAGGAACACCGGGGAGCTGTTTTTT.

The DNA for the CDR3 is TGCAGCGCAGGGGAGTCAGGAAACACCATATATTTT. This encodes CSAGESGNTIYF. The genes are TRBV29-1 and TRBJ1-3, with D tentatively TRBD1 (6 bases). Trimming took off 7 bases at V and 4 bases at J, with 11 bases between the two ends. In germline, CDR1 is SQVTM, CDR2 ANQGSEA. The CDR3 is 12 amino acids.

The CDR3 DNA reads TGTGCCAGCAGTTGGGGGGGACGGGACACAGATACGCAGTATTTT. Protein sequence: CASSWGGRDTDTQYF. The J gene is TRBJ2-3, the V gene TRBV6-5; 7 nucleotides align to TRBD2. The CDR3 runs to 15 residues. J lost 2 bases, V lost 4 bases, and 6 bases had no gene match. Germline CDR1 is MNHEY and CDR2 is SVGAGI.

The rearrangement joins TRBV28 to TRBJ2-5; maybe TRBD1 (6 bases). V was cut by 1 base and J by 3 bases, with 21 bases left in between. Germline loops: CDR1 MDHEN, CDR2 SYDVKM. The CDR3 sequence is 18 residues long. DNA of the CDR3: TGTGCCAGCAGTTTATCCTCGGGGCCTTGGGGGCCAAAAGAGACCCAGTACTTC. Encoded protein: CASSLSSGPWGPKETQYF.

This chain uses TRBV19 with TRBJ1-1; TRBD1 matches at 7 bases. Germline loops: CDR1 LNHDA, CDR2 SQIVND (reference sequence). The CDR3 has 13 residues. V lost 6 bases, J lost 1 base, and 2 bases stayed unmatched. The CDR3 bases are TGTGCCAGTAGACAGGGGTCGAACACTGAAGCTTTCTTT. Protein: CASRQGSNTEAFF.

The chain has TRBV4-1 and TRBJ1-5; D call uncertain. Germline V CDR1 and CDR2: MGHRA, YSYEKL. CDR3 length: 17 amino acids. The germline V and J ends were trimmed by 0 bases and 1 base, with 13 bases remaining between them. The CDR3 reads CASSQEPRDVSNQPQHF. In DNA form, the CDR3 reads TGCGCCAGCAGCCAAGAACCACGGGATGTGAGCAATCAGCCCCAGCATTTT.

This chain links TRBV27 with TRBJ2-2; D possibly corresponds to TRBD1 (5 bases). CDR1 and CDR2 (germline): MNHEY, SMNVEV (reference sequence). Trimming stripped 7 bases from V and 4 bases from J, with 16 bases between. The CDR3 is 15 amino acids. CDR3 nucleotides: TGTGCCAGCAAGAAAGGGGTGTTAGGCACCGGGGAGCTGTTTTTT. Translation gives CASKKGVLGTGELFF.

This clone was recorded only once. This chain links TRBV30 with TRBJ2-7; perhaps TRBD2 as D (7 bases). V was pared by 0 bases and J by 7 bases, with 10 bases between. Germline V gene lookup returns CDR1 GTSNPN and CDR2 SVGIG (reference sequence). This CDR3 region has 12 residues. The CDR3 DNA reads TGTGCCTGGAGTGTAGGGGGAGGGGAGCAGTACTTC. Amino acids: CAWSVGGGEQYF.

The chain is built from TRBV14 and TRBJ2-3; 11 bases align to TRBD1. The V gene end was trimmed by 4 bases and the J gene end by 5 bases; junction bases not matched to a gene: 5. The length of the CDR3 is 15 residues. Germline CDR1 reads SGHDN; CDR2 reads FVKESK. CDR3 coding DNA: TGTGCCAGCAGCCTAGGGGGACAGGGGGAAGATACGCAGTATTTT. This gives the protein CASSLGGQGEDTQYF.

V and J are TRBV6-5 and TRBJ2-7, with TRBD1 identical over 8 bases. V shed 5 bases, J shed 1 base, and the junction held 1 base outside the gene matches. The CDR3 has 13 residues. Germline V lookup: CDR1 MNHEY, CDR2 SVGAGI. CDR3 DNA: TGTGCCAGCAGTAGACAGGGGTCCTACGAGCAGTACTTC. Protein sequence: CASSRQGSYEQYF.

The V call is TRBV2, the J call TRBJ2-1; 14 nucleotides agree with TRBD2. J gave up 7 bases and V 0 bases, and 5 bases lay outside the gene matches. This CDR3 comprises 17 residues. Germline loops: CDR1 SNHLY, CDR2 FYNNEI. CDR3 residues: CASSEALRLAGGNEQFF. CDR3 sequence (DNA): TGTGCCAGCAGTGAAGCGCTTCGACTAGCGGGAGGGAATGAGCAGTTCTTC.

This clone was counted a few times. This chain uses TRBV5-1 with TRBJ2-7; 8 nucleotides line up with TRBD2. Germline V lookup: CDR1 SGHRS, CDR2 YFSETQ. CDR3 size: 15 residues. V shed 3 bases and J 4 bases; nucleotides not matched to a gene: 9. The CDR3 coding sequence is TGCGCCAGCAGCTGGGACCCGGGACTAGATTACGAGCAGTACTTC. Encoded protein: CASSWDPGLDYEQYF.

This chain links TRBV14 with TRBJ1-1, with 10 bases fitting TRBD1. The CDR3 totals 13 residues. Germline V gives CDR1 SGHDN, CDR2 FVKESK. Unmatched junction bases numbered 0, after V lost 3 bases and J lost 5 bases. The CDR3 nucleotides read TGTGCCAGCAGCCAGGGACAGGGGACTGAAGCTTTCTTT. This sequence encodes CASSQGQGTEAFF.